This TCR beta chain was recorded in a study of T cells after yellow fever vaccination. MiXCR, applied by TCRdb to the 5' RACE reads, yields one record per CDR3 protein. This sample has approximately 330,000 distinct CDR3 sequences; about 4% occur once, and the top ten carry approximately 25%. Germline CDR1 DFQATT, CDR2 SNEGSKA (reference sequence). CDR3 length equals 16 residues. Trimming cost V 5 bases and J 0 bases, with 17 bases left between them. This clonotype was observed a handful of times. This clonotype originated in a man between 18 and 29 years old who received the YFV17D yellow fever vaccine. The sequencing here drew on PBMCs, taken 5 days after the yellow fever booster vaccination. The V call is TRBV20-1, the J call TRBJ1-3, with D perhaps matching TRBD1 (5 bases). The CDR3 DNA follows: TGCAGTGCTGGGTCCCCGGGGACTCACTCTGGAAACACCATATATTTT. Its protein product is CSAGSPGTHSGNTIYF.